One and the same sample provided the 19 T cell receptor beta chains below, sequenced in a study of cytomegalovirus exposure and HLA in healthy donors. Sequencing was performed with immunoSEQ multiplex PCR; in TCRdb, only in-frame clones are kept and a portion is missing. The sample shows 250,000 to 300,000 clones, 90% of them seen only once. The sequencing sample was made of PBMCs. The source of these receptors is a woman aged 18-35 years in good health and CMV-seronegative.

The chain links TRBV5-4 to TRBJ2-3; D remains ambiguous. Germline V CDR1 and CDR2: SGHNT, YYREEE (reference sequence). The CDR3 contains 14 residues. Deletions cut 5 bases from V and 3 bases from J, with 13 bases between. CDR3 in DNA: TGTGCCAGCAGGAACCCCTTTGAGACAGATACGCAGTATTTT. It codes for CASRNPFETDTQYF.

J is TRBJ1-2 and V is TRBV7-9; maybe TRBD1 (6 bases). Germline CDR1 is SEHNR and CDR2 is FQNEAQ (reference sequence). CDR3 length: 16 residues. V was cut by 5 bases and J by 4 bases, with 20 bases left in between. The CDR3 nucleotides are TGTGCCAGCAGCCGTTATTCGGGGGGCAAGGGCTATGGCTACACCTTC. Protein sequence: CASSRYSGGKGYGYTF.

The chain has TRBV10-3 and TRBJ2-1, with no clear D. This CDR3 has 11 residues. Trimming cost V 8 bases and J 8 bases, with 10 bases left between them. Germline values: CDR1 ENHRY, CDR2 SYGVKD. The DNA for the CDR3 is TGTGCCATCGGAAGACACGATGAGCAGTTCTTC. It translates to CAIGRHDEQFF.

V usage is TRBV6-1 and J usage is TRBJ2-1; D is possibly TRBD1 (6 bases). Trimming pared 4 bases from V and 9 bases from J, leaving 25 bases between. The CDR3 is 17 residues long. The germline CDR1 and CDR2 sequences are MNHNS and SASEGT. For the CDR3, the DNA is TGTGCCAGCAGTGCTGGGAACAGGGAATTTAACGGTGTTGAGCAGTTCTTC. Amino acid sequence: CASSAGNREFNGVEQFF.

Of note for this clone: The same CDR3 arises from other DNA sequences in this sample as well. The chain carries TRBV2 and TRBJ2-2; D is undetermined. The CDR3 totals 14 residues. V lost 4 bases and J 1 base, leaving 7 bases between the germline ends. Germline V gene sequence: CDR1 SNHLY, CDR2 FYNNEI. The CDR3: CASSVGQNTGELFF. The CDR3 nucleotides read TGTGCCAGCAGTGTTGGCCAGAACACCGGGGAGCTGTTTTTT. The full variable domain, rest sourced from reference TRBV2 and TRBJ2-2, is EPEVTQTPSHQVTQMGQEVILRCVPISNHLYFYWYRQILGQKVEFLVSFYNNEISEKSEIFDDQFSVERPDGSNFTLKIRSTKLEDSAMYFCASSVGQNTGELFFGEGSRLTVL.

The chain recombines TRBV5-1 with TRBJ1-1; TRBD1 matches 12 bases. The junction had 6 bases not matched to a gene; V was cut back by 0 bases and J by 3 bases. Germline-derived CDR1 and CDR2 are SGHRS and YFSETQ. CDR3 length: 17 amino acids. This CDR3 is CASSLVGTGGADTEAFF. Here the CDR3 DNA reads TGCGCCAGCAGCTTGGTTGGGACAGGGGGCGCGGACACTGAAGCTTTCTTT.

The chain carries TRBV5-6 and TRBJ2-3; TRBD2 is a possible D gene (7 bases). Deletions cut 0 bases from V and 6 bases from J, with 17 bases between. The CDR3 totals 16 residues. CDR1 and CDR2 (germline): SGHDT, YYEEEE. The CDR3 DNA is TGTGCCAGCAGCTTGGCCGCGCGGGGGCAGATTGATACGCAGTATTTT. Translated: CASSLAARGQIDTQYF.

The rearrangement joins TRBV5-1 to TRBJ2-3, with D possibly matching TRBD2 (7 bases). The CDR3 loop spans 14 amino acids. From germline, CDR1 is SGHRS and CDR2 YFSETQ. Trimming removed 0 bases from V and 4 bases from J, with 9 bases in between. CDR3: CASSLGGGSDTQYF. CDR3 in DNA: TGCGCCAGCAGCTTGGGCGGGGGCTCAGATACGCAGTATTTT.

Concerning this clone: Other DNA sequences in this sample translate to the same CDR3. This chain links TRBV19 with TRBJ1-1, with D maybe TRBD1 (6 bases). Germline-derived CDR1 and CDR2 are LNHDA and SQIVND (reference sequence). V dropped 6 bases and J dropped 5 bases, with 13 bases sitting between them. This CDR3 has 13 amino acids. The CDR3 loop is CASSPQGYTEAFF. CDR3 in DNA: TGTGCCAGTAGCCCACAGGGATATACTGAAGCTTTCTTT.

In this sample, this clone turned up a few times. This sequence joins TRBV7-8 and TRBJ2-7, with TRBD1 matching over 8 bases. Germline-derived CDR1 and CDR2 are SGHVS and FQNEAQ. After removal of 1 base from V and 0 bases from J, the junction contained 2 bases not matched to a gene. The CDR3 extends over 15 amino acids. The CDR3 DNA is TGTGCCAGCAGCTTAGACAGGGGGAGCTCCTACGAGCAGTACGTC. Amino acids: CASSLDRGSSYEQYV.

Here the CDR3 DNA reads TGTGCCAGCAGGGGACAGGGGGCTTGGCACAATGAGCAGTTCTTC. It encodes CASRGQGAWHNEQFF. The V and J genes are TRBV6-1 and TRBJ2-1; 12 nucleotides match TRBD1. The germline V gene encodes CDR1 MNHNS and CDR2 SASEGT. The CDR3 has 15 residues. V lost 6 bases, J lost 5 bases, and 5 bases stayed unmatched.

The V gene is TRBV11-2, the J gene TRBJ1-6; perhaps TRBD1 as D (5 bases). In germline, CDR1 is SGHAT, CDR2 FQNNGV. The CDR3 is made up of 16 amino acids. Trimming left V 0 bases short and J 9 bases short, with 15 bases between. CDR3 in DNA: TGTGCCAGCAGCTTAGAGGGCGGGGGGGTTGGTTCACCCCTCCACTTT. Encoded protein: CASSLEGGGVGSPLHF.

The chain has TRBV19 and TRBJ2-7; D remains ambiguous. The CDR3 is made up of 15 amino acids. Germline V CDR1 and CDR2: LNHDA, SQIVND (reference sequence). The V end was cut by 9 bases, the J end by 3 bases, with 21 bases between. The CDR3 spells CASSSAETLLYEQYF. In DNA form, the CDR3 reads TGTGCCAGCTCCTCTGCGGAGACGCTTCTCTACGAGCAGTACTTC.

The chain joins TRBV6-4 to TRBJ2-3, with 10 bases identical to TRBD2. V was pared by 6 bases and J by 1 base, with 10 bases of the junction left unmatched. The CDR3 extends over 17 amino acids. The germline CDR1 and CDR2 sequences are MRHNA and SNTAGT. This CDR3 reads CASSQLAGSGGTDTQYF. CDR3 coding DNA: TGTGCCAGCAGCCAACTAGCGGGGAGCGGGGGCACAGATACGCAGTATTTT.

The chain carries TRBV27 and TRBJ2-7; 9 bases match TRBD2. Germline lookup yields CDR1 MNHEY and CDR2 SMNVEV (reference sequence). This CDR3 spans 15 amino acids. Trimming at V came to 2 bases and at J to 3 bases, leaving 5 bases not matched to a gene. The CDR3 protein is CASSLAGLANYEQYF. The CDR3 nucleotides are TGTGCCAGCAGTTTAGCGGGACTAGCTAACTACGAGCAGTACTTC.

V is TRBV4-2 and J is TRBJ2-5; tentative D call: TRBD2 (6 bases). This CDR3 is 16 amino acids long. With 5 bases removed from V and 1 base from J, the gap between germline ends came to 17 bases. CDR1 is LGHNA and CDR2 is YNFKEQ in the germline V gene. CDR3 bases: TGTGCCAGCAGCGCCAGGGCCGGGAGCTCCCAAGAGACCCAGTACTTC. Protein: CASSARAGSSQETQYF.

This chain joins TRBV5-8 and TRBJ2-1; maybe TRBD1 (5 bases). This CDR3 spans 14 amino acids. CDR1 is SGHTS, CDR2 YDEGEE, per germline. V dropped 1 base and J dropped 6 bases, with 11 bases sitting between them. The CDR3 region has the DNA TGTGCCAGCAGCTTGTTTCAGGGCGGCAATGAGCAGTTCTTC. Its translation is CASSLFQGGNEQFF.

This chain joins TRBV4-1 and TRBJ2-5; D is undetermined. The CDR3 covers 14 residues. With 4 bases removed from V and 0 bases from J, the gap between germline ends came to 9 bases. Per germline, CDR1 MGHRA and CDR2 YSYEKL. CDR3 sequence (DNA): TGCGCCAGCAGCCCAGACCCGTACCAAGAGACCCAGTACTTC. Encoded protein: CASSPDPYQETQYF.

This clone came up once. The genes are TRBV28 and TRBJ2-1, with D perhaps TRBD1 (5 bases). Germline V lookup: CDR1 MDHEN, CDR2 SYDVKM. The CDR3 has 13 residues. Trimming pared 6 bases from V and 6 bases from J, leaving 12 bases between. CDR3 amino acids: CASSSRRGNEQFF. In DNA, the CDR3 is TGTGCCAGCAGCTCGAGAAGGGGCAATGAGCAGTTCTTC.